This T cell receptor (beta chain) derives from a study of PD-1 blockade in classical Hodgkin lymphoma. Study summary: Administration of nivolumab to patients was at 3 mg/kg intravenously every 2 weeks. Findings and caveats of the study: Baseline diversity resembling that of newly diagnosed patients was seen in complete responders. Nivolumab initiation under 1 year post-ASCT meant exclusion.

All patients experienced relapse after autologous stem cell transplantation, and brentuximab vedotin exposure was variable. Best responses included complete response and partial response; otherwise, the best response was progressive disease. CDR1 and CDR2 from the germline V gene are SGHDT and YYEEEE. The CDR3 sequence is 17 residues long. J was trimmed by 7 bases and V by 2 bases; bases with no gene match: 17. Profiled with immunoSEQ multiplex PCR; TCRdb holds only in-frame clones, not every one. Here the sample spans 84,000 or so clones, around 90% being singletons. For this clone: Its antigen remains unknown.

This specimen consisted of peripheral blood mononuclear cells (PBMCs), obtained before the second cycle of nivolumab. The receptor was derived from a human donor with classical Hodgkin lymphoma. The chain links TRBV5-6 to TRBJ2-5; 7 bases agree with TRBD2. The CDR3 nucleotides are TGTGCCAGCAGCTTTATACGGGGGGACGCACAAGGTCGGACCCAGTACTTC. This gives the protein CASSFIRGDAQGRTQYF. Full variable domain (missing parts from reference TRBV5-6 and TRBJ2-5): DAGVTQSPTHLIKTRGQQVTLRCSPKSGHDTVSWYQQALGQGPQFIFQYYEEEERQRGNFPDRFSGHQFPNYSSELNVNALLLGDSALYLCASSFIRGDAQGRTQYFGPGTRLLVL.